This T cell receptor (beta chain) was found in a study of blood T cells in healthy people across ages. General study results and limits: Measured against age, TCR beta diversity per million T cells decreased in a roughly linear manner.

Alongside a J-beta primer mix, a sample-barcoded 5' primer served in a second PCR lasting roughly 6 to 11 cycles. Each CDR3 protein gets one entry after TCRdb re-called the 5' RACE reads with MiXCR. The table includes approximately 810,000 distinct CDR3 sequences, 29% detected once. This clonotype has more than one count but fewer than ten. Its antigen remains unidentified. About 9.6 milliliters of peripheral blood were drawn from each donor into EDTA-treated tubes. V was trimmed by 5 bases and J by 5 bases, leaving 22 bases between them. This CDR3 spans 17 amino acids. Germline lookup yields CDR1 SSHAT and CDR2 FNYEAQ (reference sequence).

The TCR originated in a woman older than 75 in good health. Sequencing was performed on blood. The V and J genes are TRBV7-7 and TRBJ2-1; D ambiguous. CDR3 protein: CASSRTSYRFPNNEQFF. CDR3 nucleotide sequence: TGTGCCAGCAGCCGGACCTCCTATAGGTTCCCGAACAATGAGCAGTTCTTC.